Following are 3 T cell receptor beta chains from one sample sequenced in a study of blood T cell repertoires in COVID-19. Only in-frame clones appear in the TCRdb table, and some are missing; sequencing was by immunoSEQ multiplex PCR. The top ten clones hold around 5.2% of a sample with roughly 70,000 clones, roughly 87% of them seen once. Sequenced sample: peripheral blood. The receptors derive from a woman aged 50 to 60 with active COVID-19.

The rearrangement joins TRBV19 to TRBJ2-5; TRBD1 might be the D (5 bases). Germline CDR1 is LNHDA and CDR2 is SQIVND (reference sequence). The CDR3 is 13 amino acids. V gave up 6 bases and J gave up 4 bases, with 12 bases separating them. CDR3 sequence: CASRHLGRETQYF. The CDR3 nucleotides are TGTGCCAGTAGACACTTGGGGCGAGAGACCCAGTACTTC.

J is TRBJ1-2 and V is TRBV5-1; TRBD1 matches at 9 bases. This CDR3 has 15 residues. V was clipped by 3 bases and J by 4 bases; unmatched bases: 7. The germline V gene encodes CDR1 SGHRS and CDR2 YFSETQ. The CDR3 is CASSSPGQGIYGYTF. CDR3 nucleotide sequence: TGCGCCAGCAGCTCCCCGGGACAGGGTATCTATGGCTACACCTTC.

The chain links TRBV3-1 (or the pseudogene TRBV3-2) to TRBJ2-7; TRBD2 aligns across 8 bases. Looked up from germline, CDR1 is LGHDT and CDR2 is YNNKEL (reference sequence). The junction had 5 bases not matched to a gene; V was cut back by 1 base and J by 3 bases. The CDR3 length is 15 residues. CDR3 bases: TGTGCCAGCAGCCAAGTCGGGGGGGCGAACTACGAGCAGTACTTC. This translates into CASSQVGGANYEQYF.